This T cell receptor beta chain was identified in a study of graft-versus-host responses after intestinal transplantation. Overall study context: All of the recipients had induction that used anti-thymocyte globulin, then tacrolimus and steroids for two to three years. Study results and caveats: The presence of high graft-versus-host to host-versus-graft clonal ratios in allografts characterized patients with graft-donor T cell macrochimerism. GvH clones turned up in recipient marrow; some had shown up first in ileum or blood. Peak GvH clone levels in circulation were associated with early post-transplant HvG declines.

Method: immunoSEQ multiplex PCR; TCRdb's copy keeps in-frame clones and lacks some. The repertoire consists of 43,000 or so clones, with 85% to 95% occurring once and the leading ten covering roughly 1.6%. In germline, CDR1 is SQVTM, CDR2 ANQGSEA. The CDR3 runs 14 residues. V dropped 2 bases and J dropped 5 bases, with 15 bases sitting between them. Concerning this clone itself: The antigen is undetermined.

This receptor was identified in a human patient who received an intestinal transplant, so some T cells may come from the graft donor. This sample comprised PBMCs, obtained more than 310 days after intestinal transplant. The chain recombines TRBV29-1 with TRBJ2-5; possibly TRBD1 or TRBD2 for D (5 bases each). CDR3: CSVEWGGRDETQYF. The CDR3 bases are TGCAGCGTTGAATGGGGCGGACGGGATGAGACCCAGTACTTC. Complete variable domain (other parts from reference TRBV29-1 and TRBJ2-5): SAVISQKPSRDICQRGTSLTIQCQVDSQVTMMFWYRQQPGQSLTLIATANQGSEATYESGFVIDKFPISRPNLTFSTLTVSNMSPEDSSIYLCSVEWGGRDETQYFGPGTRLLVL.